A selection of T cell receptor beta chains follows, all from one sample in a study of blood T cell repertoires in COVID-19. The repertoire was sequenced with immunoSEQ multiplex PCR; TCRdb's copy has only in-frame clones and lacks some. This sample carries fewer than 250,000 clones, about 85% of them seen once, and the ten largest clones take 0.72%. The sample taken for sequencing was peripheral blood. The receptors stem from a man aged 40-49 years with acute or convalescent COVID-19. Each CDR3 is given with its conserved first and last residue. A D gene is named only where the DNA matches it firmly.

>TRBV6-6|TRBJ2-1|TRBD2
CASSRSGGTLSYNEQFF
>TRBV4-1|TRBJ2-7|TRBD2
CASSQGTSRRPLRF
>TRBV28|TRBJ2-7|NA
CASNPHNLLEQYF
>TRBV3-1/TRBV3-2|TRBJ1-2|NA
CASSQNSGFHGYTF
>TRBV3-1/TRBV3-2|TRBJ2-2|TRBD2
CASSFGLAGGSNTGELFF
>TRBV20-1|TRBJ1-6|NA
CSAIDSDSSYNSPLHF
>TRBV27|TRBJ2-1|TRBD1
CASSYWTGYNEQFF
>TRBV28|TRBJ2-7|TRBD1
CASLRGTVYEQYF
>TRBV30|TRBJ1-5|NA
CAWNGVGGPQHF
>TRBV28|TRBJ1-2|TRBD1
CASSPQGALGPYGYTF
>TRBV20-1|TRBJ2-7|NA
CSASNRVLYEQYF
>TRBV18|TRBJ1-5|TRBD1
CASSPEDRGGQPQHF
>TRBV4-1|TRBJ2-1|NA
CASSGSGGYYNEQFF
>TRBV9|TRBJ1-4|NA
CASSVEGGSLGEKLFF
>TRBV2|TRBJ2-7|NA
CASSESRGPYEQYF
>TRBV14|TRBJ1-1|NA
CASSHPGMNTEAFF
>TRBV6-1|TRBJ1-2|NA
CASSERWGSRGGYTF
>TRBV7-8|TRBJ2-2|TRBD1
CASSHRQGFVTGELFF
>TRBV2|TRBJ1-2|NA
CASTAAGGYTF
>TRBV12-3/TRBV12-4|TRBJ2-5|NA
CASTRQESETQYF
>TRBV10-2|TRBJ2-7|TRBD2
CASRVAGGIGQYF
>TRBV9|TRBJ2-2|NA
CASSVAGAYTGELFF
>TRBV5-1|TRBJ2-5|TRBD2
CASSLVAGVPLEQTQYF
>TRBV7-9|TRBJ2-7|TRBD1
CASSQGDRLRGGQYF
>TRBV27|TRBJ2-7|NA
CASSYNTNYEQYF
>TRBV2|TRBJ1-5|NA
CASSETQLSNQPQHF
>TRBV7-3|TRBJ1-2|NA
CASTQPSGLYGYTF
>TRBV19|TRBJ2-6|NA
CASSRDSASVNSGANVLTF
>TRBV7-8|TRBJ2-1|TRBD2
CASSTGTSTYNEQFF
>TRBV27|TRBJ1-2|TRBD1
CASSSNPGQGNYGYTF
>TRBV4-1|TRBJ1-3|NA
CASSPVGRGGGNTIYF
>TRBV27|TRBJ1-5|NA
CASSIRGQPQHF
>TRBV7-9|TRBJ1-6|TRBD1
CASSRQGGNSPLHF
>TRBV7-2|TRBJ2-3|TRBD2
CASSFTGLANTDTQYF
>TRBV19|TRBJ2-1|NA
CASSGGPDRLSYNEQFF
>TRBV4-2|TRBJ1-2|NA
CASSQATGRRMDGYTF
>TRBV9|TRBJ2-2|NA
CASSAPGHILPNTGELFF
>TRBV3-1/TRBV3-2|TRBJ2-1|TRBD2
CASSQDLAGVPYNEQFF
>TRBV19|TRBJ1-2|NA
CASSTMDSPSYGYTF
>TRBV27|TRBJ2-3|TRBD1
CASSTVGQGGTDTQYF
>TRBV5-5|TRBJ2-5|NA
CASSPAGMETQYF
>TRBV27|TRBJ2-7|TRBD2
CASSLTGGPSYEQYF
>TRBV27|TRBJ2-3|NA
CASSLGGAGWGLGTDTQYF
>TRBV4-1|TRBJ1-5|NA
CASSQGGRGRHQPQHF
>TRBV7-2|TRBJ2-7|NA
CASRKQGRSYEQYF
>TRBV6-5|TRBJ2-7|TRBD2
CASSYGSGGALYEQYF
>TRBV28|TRBJ2-5|TRBD1
CASSSRTGGRETQYF
>TRBV11-2|TRBJ2-7|NA
CASRPDQGEQYF
>TRBV7-6|TRBJ1-1|TRBD1
CASSSDRGRNTEAFF